One sample yielded the 15 T cell receptor beta chains listed below, sequenced in a study of cytomegalovirus exposure and HLA in healthy donors. Primers for the PCR totalled 60 Vbeta and 13 Jbeta. Only in-frame clones appear in the TCRdb table, and some are missing; sequencing was by immunoSEQ multiplex PCR. The listing contains 150,000 or so clones. Sample: PBMCs. The source is a man between 18 and 29 years old in good health and CMV-seronegative.

The CDR3 nucleotides read TGTGCCAGCAGCAAACCCCCAGGGGCGAAATTGAACACTGAAGCTTTCTTT. Residues: CASSKPPGAKLNTEAFF. This chain connects TRBV21-1 to TRBJ1-1; TRBD1, the table's D call, was not compared with the DNA. TRBV21-1 is classified as a pseudogene. The length of the CDR3 is 17 residues.

The rearrangement uses TRBV27 and TRBJ2-7; 8 nucleotides align to TRBD1. The CDR3 extends over 14 amino acids. V dropped 2 bases and J dropped 8; count of bases not matched to a gene: 8. CDR1 MNHEY and CDR2 SMNVEV come from the germline V gene (reference sequence). The CDR3 bases are TGTGCCAGCAGTTTAGTGATGGCAGGGGGCCAGCAGTACTTC. It yields the protein CASSLVMAGGQQYF.

V is TRBV6-6 and J is TRBJ2-5; the match to TRBD2 covers 7 bases. V shed 0 bases, J shed 2 bases, and the junction held 3 bases outside the gene matches. The germline gives CDR1 MNHNY, CDR2 SVGAGI (reference sequence). This CDR3 has 15 amino acids. The CDR3 spells CASSYSTGRQETQYF. The CDR3 bases are TGTGCCAGCAGTTACTCAACCGGGAGGCAAGAGACCCAGTACTTC.

The chain uses TRBV7-8 and TRBJ2-3, with a possible D match to TRBD2 (6 bases). Trimming removed 9 bases from V and 2 bases from J, with 12 bases in between. This CDR3 is 13 amino acids long. The germline CDR1 and CDR2 sequences are SGHVS and FQNEAQ. The CDR3 loop reads CASSSGVTDTQYF. CDR3 nucleotides: TGTGCCAGTTCCTCGGGAGTCACAGATACGCAGTATTTT. Drawing the rest from reference TRBV7-8 and TRBJ2-3, the complete variable domain is GAGVSQSPRYKVAKRGQDVALRCDPISGHVSLFWYQQALGQGPEFLTYFQNEAQLDKSGLPSDRFFAERPEGSVSTLKIQRTQQEDSAVYLCASSSGVTDTQYFGPGTRLTVL.

This chain connects TRBV30 to TRBJ1-5, with 12 bases that match TRBD1. CDR1 is GTSNPN, CDR2 SVGIG, per germline (reference sequence). V lost 3 bases to trimming and J lost 4 bases; unmatched junction nucleotides: 1. The CDR3 runs to 14 residues. CDR3 protein: CAWRGQGANQPQHF. The CDR3 DNA follows: TGTGCCTGGAGGGGACAGGGGGCGAATCAGCCCCAGCATTTT.

The rearrangement joins TRBV5-1 to TRBJ2-7, with TRBD1 as a possible D gene (5 bases). CDR1 and CDR2 (germline): SGHRS, YFSETQ. Trimming took 2 bases from V and 3 from J, leaving 6 bases between them. This CDR3 is 12 amino acids long. CDR3 sequence reads: CASSFRGYEQYF. The CDR3 bases are TGCGCCAGCAGCTTTAGGGGCTACGAGCAGTACTTC.

The chain combines TRBV29-1 with TRBJ1-2; 7 bases fit TRBD1. Germline CDR1 and CDR2: SQVTM and ANQGSEA. V trimming: 4 bases; J trimming: 4 bases; junction bases outside the gene matches: 12. This CDR3 comprises 15 residues. The chain's CDR3 is CSVAGGTLRGYGYTF. The CDR3 region has the DNA TGCAGCGTTGCAGGGGGGACTCTTAGGGGCTATGGCTACACCTTC.

The chain uses TRBV14 and TRBJ1-5; the D is unclear. V was clipped by 6 bases and J by 12 bases, with 3 bases between them. The CDR3 contains 8 residues. Germline V gene lookup returns CDR1 SGHDN and CDR2 FVKESK. CDR3 region: CASRHQHF. The CDR3 DNA follows: TGTGCCAGCAGACACCAGCATTTT.

The chain combines TRBV25-1 with TRBJ2-1; perhaps TRBD1 as D (5 bases). This CDR3 has 17 amino acids. The germline V gene encodes CDR1 MGHDK and CDR2 SYGVNS. V lost 1 base and J lost 3, with 16 bases in between. CDR3 amino acids: CASSELLGQENYNEQFF. The CDR3 bases are TGTGCCAGCAGTGAATTGTTGGGGCAAGAGAACTACAATGAGCAGTTCTTC.

The chain has TRBV27 and TRBJ2-6; 9 positions agree with TRBD1. J was trimmed by 2 bases and V by 8 bases; bases with no gene match: 1. Germline lookup yields CDR1 MNHEY and CDR2 SMNVEV (reference sequence). The CDR3 has 14 residues. CDR3 amino acids: CASGQGTGANVLTF. In DNA form, the CDR3 reads TGTGCCAGCGGACAGGGGACTGGGGCCAACGTCCTGACTTTC.

The CDR3 nucleotides are TGTGCCAGCAGCGTTGCTACAGTAGATACGCAGTATTTT. Translating it yields CASSVATVDTQYF. The gene calls are TRBV9 and TRBJ2-3; D call uncertain. CDR1 is SGDLS and CDR2 is YYNGEE in the germline V gene. Trimming took off 2 bases at V and 5 bases at J, with 9 bases between the two ends. The CDR3 consists of 13 residues. Drawing the rest from reference TRBV9 and TRBJ2-3, the complete variable domain is DSGVTQTPKHLITATGQRVTLRCSPRSGDLSVYWYQQSLDQGLQFLIQYYNGEERAKGNILERFSAQQFPDLHSELNLSSLELGDSALYFCASSVATVDTQYFGPGTRLTVL.

The rearrangement uses TRBV5-1 and TRBJ1-1; 7 nucleotides match TRBD1. Trimming removed 0 bases from V and 4 bases from J; junction bases left unmatched: 9. CDR3 size: 16 residues. The germline V gene encodes CDR1 SGHRS and CDR2 YFSETQ. CDR3 in amino acids: CASSLARQGGTTEAFF. CDR3 bases: TGCGCCAGCAGCTTGGCGCGACAGGGAGGAACCACTGAAGCTTTCTTT. The full variable domain, its missing parts supplied by reference TRBV5-1 and TRBJ1-1, is KAGVTQTPRYLIKTRGQQVTLSCSPISGHRSVSWYQQTPGQGLQFLFEYFSETQRNKGNFPGRFSGRQFSNSRSEMNVSTLELGDSALYLCASSLARQGGTTEAFFGQGTRLTVV.

This chain uses TRBV5-1 with TRBJ2-5; 10 nucleotides line up with TRBD1. The J call is doubtful: the DNA matches TRBJ2-7 better. Per the germline V gene, CDR1 is SGHRS and CDR2 is YFSETQ. This CDR3 has 14 amino acids. The CDR3 bases are TGCGCCAGCAGCCCGGGACAGGGGTGGTACGAGCAGTACTTC. It yields the protein CASSPGQGWYEQYF.

V is TRBV20-1 and J is TRBJ1-4, with a weak D call TRBD1 (5 bases). Germline lookup yields CDR1 DFQATT and CDR2 SNEGSKA (reference sequence). V was clipped by 6 bases and J by 13 bases, with 12 bases between them. CDR3 size: 10 residues. As DNA, the CDR3 is TGCAGTGCCGGGACTCTGGGACTGTTTTTT. It codes for CSAGTLGLFF.

The J gene is TRBJ1-5, the V gene TRBV27; TRBD1 is a possible D gene (6 bases). The CDR3 sequence is 16 residues long. Germline CDR1 is MNHEY and CDR2 is SMNVEV (reference sequence). V lost 1 base, J lost 5 bases, and 15 bases lay in between. The CDR3: CASSLYTQGTDQPQHF. CDR3 bases: TGTGCCAGCAGTTTATACACGCAGGGGACGGATCAGCCCCAGCATTTT.